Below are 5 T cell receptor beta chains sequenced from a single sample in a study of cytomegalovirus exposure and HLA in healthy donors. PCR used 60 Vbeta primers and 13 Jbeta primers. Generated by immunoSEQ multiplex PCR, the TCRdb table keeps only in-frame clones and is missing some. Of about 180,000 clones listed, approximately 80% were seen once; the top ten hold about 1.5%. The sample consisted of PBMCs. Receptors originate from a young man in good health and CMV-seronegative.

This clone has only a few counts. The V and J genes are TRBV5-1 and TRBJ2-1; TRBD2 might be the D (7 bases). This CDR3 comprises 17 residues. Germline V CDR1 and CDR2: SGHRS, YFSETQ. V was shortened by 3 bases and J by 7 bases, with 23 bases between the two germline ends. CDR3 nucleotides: TGCGCCAGCAGCTACGGGCGGGGGCAGGTTGTTGGGAATGAGCAGTTCTTC. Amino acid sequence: CASSYGRGQVVGNEQFF.

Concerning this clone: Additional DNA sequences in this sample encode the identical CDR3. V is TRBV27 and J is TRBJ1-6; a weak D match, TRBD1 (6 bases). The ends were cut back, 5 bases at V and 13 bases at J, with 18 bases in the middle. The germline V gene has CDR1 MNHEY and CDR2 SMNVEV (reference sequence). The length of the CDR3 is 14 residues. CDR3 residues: CASSLDGGRTPLHF. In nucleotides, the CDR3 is TGTGCCAGCAGTCTGGACGGGGGGCGAACCCCCCTCCACTTT.

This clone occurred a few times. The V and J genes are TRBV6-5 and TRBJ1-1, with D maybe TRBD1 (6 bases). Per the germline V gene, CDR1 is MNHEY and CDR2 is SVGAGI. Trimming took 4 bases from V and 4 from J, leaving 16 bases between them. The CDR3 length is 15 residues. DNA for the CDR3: TGTGCCAGCAGTTCCTCGACAGGTACACGCACTGAAGCTTTCTTT. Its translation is CASSSSTGTRTEAFF.

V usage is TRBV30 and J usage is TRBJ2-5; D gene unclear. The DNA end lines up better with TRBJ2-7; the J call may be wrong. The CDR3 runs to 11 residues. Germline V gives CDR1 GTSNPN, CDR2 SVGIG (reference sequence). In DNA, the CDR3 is TGTAGTTCAAGTGGGGCCTACGAGCAGTACTTC. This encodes CSSSGAYEQYF.

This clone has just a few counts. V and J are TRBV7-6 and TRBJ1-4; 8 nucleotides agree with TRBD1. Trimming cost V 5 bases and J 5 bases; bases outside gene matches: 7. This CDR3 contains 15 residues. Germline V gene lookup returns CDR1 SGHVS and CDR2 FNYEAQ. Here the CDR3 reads CASSTTGGKNEKLFF. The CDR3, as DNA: TGTGCCAGCAGCACTACAGGGGGGAAGAATGAAAAACTGTTTTTT.